One sample yielded the 25 T cell receptor beta chains listed below, sequenced in a study of graft-versus-host responses after intestinal transplantation (dated by TCRdb to the early 2020s). Their antigens remain unidentified. According to the study, the label for this sample's time point signals: cells obtained before transplantation from donor or recipient. Library preparation used the immunoSEQ multiplex PCR assay. TCRdb retrieved this table from immuneACCESS and kept in-frame rearrangements only. Not all clones are present; in checked studies, unresolved V genes account for under half, and no reason is known for the remainder. The sample data list more than 70,000 clones, and roughly 88% of these were observed just once. Jointly, the top ten make up roughly 0.099% of the sample. The input for sequencing was unstimulated CD4+ T cells sorted from spleen or lymph node cells, taken before intestinal transplant. The receptor source for this set is a human donor who received an intestinal transplant.

V gene TRBV7-9 combines with J gene TRBJ2-3, with 14 bases matching TRBD2. V lost 5 bases to trimming and J lost 1 base; unmatched junction nucleotides: 8. From germline, CDR1 is SEHNR and CDR2 FQNEAQ (reference sequence). The CDR3 is 18 amino acids. For the CDR3, the DNA is TGTGCCAGCAGCCCCGGGACTAGCGGGGGTCGGCGCACAGATACGCAGTATTTT. It specifies CASSPGTSGGRRTDTQYF.

The chain joins TRBV18 to TRBJ1-2; 7 bases line up with TRBD1. Germline V gene lookup returns CDR1 KGHSH and CDR2 LQKENI. V trimming: 6 bases; J trimming: 8 bases; junction bases outside the gene matches: 6. The CDR3 is 12 residues long. CDR3 nucleotide sequence: TGTGCCAGCTCGGGGACAGTGCGAGGCTACACCTTC. This codes for CASSGTVRGYTF.

The gene calls are TRBV11-2 and TRBJ2-7; weak D call: TRBD2 (7 bases). Germline V gene sequence: CDR1 SGHAT, CDR2 FQNNGV. The CDR3 has 17 residues. V gave up 2 bases and J gave up 5 bases, with 22 bases separating them. As DNA, the CDR3 is TGTGCCAGCAGCTTAAGGTGGGGGGGGGCCTTTTCGGACGAGCAGTACTTC. It specifies CASSLRWGGAFSDEQYF.

The chain carries TRBV7-9 and TRBJ2-2; 7 nucleotides match TRBD2. This CDR3 is built from 18 residues. Per the germline V gene, CDR1 is SEHNR and CDR2 is FQNEAQ (reference sequence). The V and J ends lost 2 bases and 4 bases, in that order; junction bases with no gene match: 13. The CDR3: CASSLIPFGTITTGELFF. The CDR3 DNA is TGTGCCAGCAGCTTAATACCCTTTGGGACTATCACCACCGGGGAGCTGTTTTTT. Full variable domain (missing parts from reference TRBV7-9 and TRBJ2-2): DTGVSQNPRHKITKRGQNVTFRCDPISEHNRLYWYRQTLGQGPEFLTYFQNEAQLEKSRLLSDRFSAERPKGSFSTLEIQRTEQGDSAMYLCASSLIPFGTITTGELFFGEGSRLTVL.

This clone was observed a handful of times. CDR3 DNA sequence: TGTGCCAGCAGAGAGGGACAGGGATCACCCCTCCACTTT. This translates into CASREGQGSPLHF. The rearrangement joins TRBV6-6 to TRBJ1-6, with 9 bases fitting TRBD1. The CDR3 is made up of 13 amino acids. The trim removed 6 bases at V and 10 bases at J, leaving 4 bases unmatched. Germline assignment: CDR1 MNHNY and CDR2 SVGAGI (reference sequence).

The chain combines TRBV10-3 with TRBJ1-6; D may be TRBD1 (5 bases). V lost 2 bases and J 5 bases, leaving 10 bases between the germline ends. The CDR3 sequence is 15 residues long. Germline assignment: CDR1 ENHRY and CDR2 SYGVKD. The CDR3 DNA follows: TGTGCCATCAGTGAGCTCGACAGTAATAATTCACCCCTCCACTTT. Translation gives CAISELDSNNSPLHF.

This chain joins TRBV19 and TRBJ2-7, with a tentative D call TRBD1 (5 bases). The V end lost 9 bases, the J end lost 6 bases, and 21 bases lay between the germline ends. The CDR3 has 14 residues. Germline CDR1 reads LNHDA; CDR2 reads SQIVND (reference sequence). CDR3 coding DNA: TGTGCCAGCAAAGGACAATCGTCTCCAACCGAGCAGTACTTC. It is translated as CASKGQSSPTEQYF.

The J gene is TRBJ2-1, the V gene TRBV19; 10 positions match TRBD2. V dropped 5 bases and J dropped 0; count of bases not matched to a gene: 4. The CDR3 consists of 16 residues. Germline V lookup: CDR1 LNHDA, CDR2 SQIVND (reference sequence). The CDR3 is CASSVSGGASYNEQFF. CDR3 sequence (DNA): TGTGCCAGTAGTGTCAGCGGGGGGGCCTCCTACAATGAGCAGTTCTTC.

This chain connects TRBV7-8 to TRBJ1-2, with a tentative D call TRBD1 (6 bases). CDR3 length: 17 amino acids. V lost 0 bases, J lost 4 bases, and 18 bases lay in between. Germline V gives CDR1 SGHVS, CDR2 FQNEAQ. In DNA, the CDR3 is TGTGCCAGCAGCTTAGCAGAGCGCAGGGGCCTAACCTATGGCTACACCTTC. The encoded protein is CASSLAERRGLTYGYTF.

The chain joins TRBV2 to TRBJ2-6; TRBD1 is a possible D gene (5 bases). Deletions cut 6 bases from V and 0 bases from J, with 6 bases between. In germline, CDR1 is SNHLY, CDR2 FYNNEI. The CDR3 is 14 amino acids. CDR3 nucleotides: TGTGCCAGCAGCGACAGCTCTGGGGCCAACGTCCTGACTTTC. It yields the protein CASSDSSGANVLTF.

This chain connects TRBV5-1 to TRBJ1-3; D is possibly TRBD1 (5 bases). The CDR3 length is 17 residues. Between the trimmed V and J ends, which lost 1 base and 2 bases, there was a span of 16 bases. Germline loops: CDR1 SGHRS, CDR2 YFSETQ. The CDR3 DNA reads as TGCGCCAGCAGCTTGTTTCCAGACAGACCCACTGGAAACACCATATATTTT. Protein product: CASSLFPDRPTGNTIYF.

The V gene is TRBV27, the J gene TRBJ2-3; D unclear. CDR3 length: 13 residues. CDR1 and CDR2 (germline): MNHEY, SMNVEV (reference sequence). V lost 2 bases to trimming and J lost 11 bases, with 14 bases between them. The CDR3 nucleotides read TGTGCCAGCAGTTTAGTCGTGTCAGGTGGGCAGTATTTT. Translation gives CASSLVVSGGQYF.

The V gene is TRBV10-3, the J gene TRBJ1-1; 7 bases are a match to TRBD1. The CDR3 sequence is 12 residues long. Germline V lookup: CDR1 ENHRY, CDR2 SYGVKD. The ends lost 6 bases at V and 3 bases at J; junction bases unmatched: 1. For the CDR3, the DNA is TGTGCCATCAGCCAGGGGGACACTGAAGCTTTCTTT. It is translated as CAISQGDTEAFF.

CDR3 nucleotide sequence: TGTGCCAGCAGCTTGGCCCGCGAAAGCTCCTACAATGAGCAGTTCTTC. It translates to CASSLARESSYNEQFF. The gene calls are TRBV5-5 and TRBJ2-1; D unresolved. The germline CDR1 and CDR2 sequences are SGHKS and YYEKEE (reference sequence). This CDR3 spans 16 amino acids. V shed 0 bases and J shed 0 bases, with 10 bases lying between them.

The rearrangement uses TRBV5-8 and TRBJ1-5; D is possibly TRBD1 (6 bases). Germline loops: CDR1 SGHTS, CDR2 YDEGEE. The ends were cut back, 6 bases at V and 6 bases at J, with 10 bases in the middle. This CDR3 has 12 amino acids. The CDR3 protein is CASNNRVQPQHF. CDR3 sequence (DNA): TGTGCCAGCAACAACAGGGTTCAGCCCCAGCATTTT.

This clone appeared once. The V gene is TRBV28, the J gene TRBJ2-7; TRBD1 matches at 8 bases. Germline assignment: CDR1 MDHEN and CDR2 SYDVKM. This CDR3 is 13 amino acids long. J gave up 6 bases and V 6 bases, and 7 bases lay outside the gene matches. The CDR3 protein is CASRRQGSAEQYF. The CDR3 bases are TGTGCCAGCAGGCGACAGGGGTCGGCCGAGCAGTACTTC.

This clone was seen more than once but under ten times. This chain links TRBV6-1 with TRBJ2-1; 14 nucleotides agree with TRBD2. The CDR3 length is 15 residues. V gave up 7 bases and J gave up 8 bases; unmatched junction bases: 7. Per germline, CDR1 MNHNS and CDR2 SASEGT. The CDR3 reads CASKFGLAGGDEQFF. CDR3 DNA sequence: TGTGCCAGCAAGTTCGGACTAGCGGGGGGCGATGAGCAGTTCTTC.

This clone has only one observation. As DNA, the CDR3 is TGTGCCAGTAGTATCGACAGGGGGACCACCGGGGAGCTGTTTTTT. This gives the protein CASSIDRGTTGELFF. This chain uses TRBV19 with TRBJ2-2, with 9 bases lining up with TRBD1. Germline V gene sequence: CDR1 LNHDA, CDR2 SQIVND (reference sequence). The CDR3 has 15 residues. The trim removed 3 bases at V and 4 bases at J, leaving 3 bases unmatched.

The V gene is TRBV14, the J gene TRBJ1-1; TRBD1 might be the D (6 bases). This CDR3 spans 15 amino acids. V was shortened by 7 bases and J by 1 base, with 16 bases between the two germline ends. Germline lookup yields CDR1 SGHDN and CDR2 FVKESK. CDR3 sequence reads: CASTGALGANTEAFF. The CDR3 DNA is TGTGCCAGCACAGGGGCCCTCGGTGCGAACACTGAAGCTTTCTTT.

The V call is TRBV5-1, the J call TRBJ2-6; TRBD1 is a possible D gene (6 bases). Germline CDR1 is SGHRS and CDR2 is YFSETQ. Trimming left V 0 bases short and J 2 bases short, with 9 bases between. There are 16 residues in the CDR3. The CDR3 DNA follows: TGCGCCAGCAGCTTGGTGGCAGGGGCTGGGGCCAACGTCCTGACTTTC. This translates into CASSLVAGAGANVLTF.

This sequence joins TRBV6-5 and TRBJ1-1; D gene uncertain. The V end was cut by 0 bases, the J end by 14 bases, with 10 bases between. Germline CDR1 MNHEY, CDR2 SVGAGI. The CDR3 spans 11 residues. The CDR3 reads CASSYSGQAFF. The CDR3, as DNA: TGTGCCAGCAGTTACTCCGGTCAGGCCTTCTTT.

This chain connects TRBV4-1 to TRBJ2-1; TRBD2 agrees at 7 bases. The germline V gene encodes CDR1 MGHRA and CDR2 YSYEKL. CDR3 length: 17 residues. V lost 0 bases to trimming and J lost 6 bases; unmatched junction nucleotides: 11. CDR3 amino acids: CASSQESSGGLANEQFF. CDR3 nucleotides: TGCGCCAGCAGCCAAGAGTCGTCGGGGGGTCTGGCCAATGAGCAGTTCTTC.

V and J are TRBV7-3 and TRBJ1-2; 8 bases agree with TRBD1. This CDR3 has 13 residues. Germline V gene lookup returns CDR1 SGHTA and CDR2 FQGTGA. The trim removed 4 bases at V and 8 bases at J, leaving 6 bases unmatched. The CDR3: CASSSDRAGGYTF. The CDR3 DNA is TGTGCCAGCAGCTCGGACAGGGCGGGAGGCTACACCTTC.

J is TRBJ1-1 and V is TRBV5-4; 8 bases agree with TRBD1. The V gene's germline CDR1 is SGHNT and CDR2 YYREEE (reference sequence). The V and J ends lost 4 bases and 1 base, in that order; junction bases with no gene match: 6. This CDR3 is built from 15 residues. CDR3 sequence (DNA): TGTGCCAGCAGCCTCGGACAGGGTCGGAACACTGAAGCTTTCTTT. Translating gives CASSLGQGRNTEAFF.

The chain combines TRBV14 with TRBJ1-2; 7 positions agree with TRBD1. Germline V lookup: CDR1 SGHDN, CDR2 FVKESK. This CDR3 has 14 residues. After removal of 4 bases from V and 4 bases from J, the junction contained 6 bases not matched to a gene. As DNA, the CDR3 is TGTGCCAGCAGCCGGACAGGCTATTCCTATGGCTACACCTTC. Protein product: CASSRTGYSYGYTF.